A selection of T cell receptor beta chains follows, all from one sample in a study of blood T cells in healthy people across ages. In TCRdb, the 5' RACE reads were re-called with MiXCR into one record per CDR3 protein. This sample has around 900,000 distinct CDR3 sequences; just over 50% occur once, and the top ten carry about 20%. Sequencing input: blood. The receptors derive from a woman aged 55-70 years in good health. The CDR3 runs from the conserved cysteine through the conserved F or W. Each record gives: clone size, V gene, J gene, CDR3 protein. The listing skips clone size in some rows; elsewhere it reads once, few, many or a size class.

clone size: NA; V gene: TRBV28; J gene: TRBJ2-7; CDR3 protein: CASSRTGKYEQYF
clone size: NA; V gene: TRBV12-3/TRBV12-4; J gene: TRBJ2-1; CDR3 protein: CASSFSGEKSSYNEQFF
clone size: NA; V gene: TRBV7-2; J gene: TRBJ1-5; CDR3 protein: CASSIPGQGYQPRHF
clone size: NA; V gene: TRBV25-1; J gene: TRBJ2-7; CDR3 protein: CASSEHGGAYEQYF
clone size: NA; V gene: TRBV20-1; J gene: TRBJ2-5; CDR3 protein: CSGRERLETQYF
clone size: NA; V gene: TRBV5-1; J gene: TRBJ2-7; CDR3 protein: CASSFRDGTHEQYF
clone size: NA; V gene: TRBV7-9; J gene: TRBJ2-3; CDR3 protein: CAISLGSTDTQYF
clone size: NA; V gene: TRBV6-5; J gene: TRBJ1-2; CDR3 protein: CASRNRGSGYGYTF
clone size: few; V gene: TRBV7-2; J gene: TRBJ2-7; CDR3 protein: CASSYDRNSYEQYF
clone size: NA; V gene: TRBV27; J gene: TRBJ2-7; CDR3 protein: CASSYQGTPPYEQYF